This TCR beta chain originates from a study of cytomegalovirus exposure and HLA in healthy donors. Study results and caveats: Previous analysis showed most TCR beta V segments were productive about 90% or about 30% of the time. Relative to the roughly 640-donor mean, N-insertions were reportedly fewer in an Asian-associated ancestry cluster in a later analysis. Association of 17,000 or so TCR beta sequences with HLA alleles was found at 0.05 false discovery rate in a later analysis.

In the PCR, 60 Vbeta and 13 Jbeta primers were used. Produced via immunoSEQ multiplex PCR; TCRdb's table is partial and in-frame only. Of 150,000 to 200,000 clones listed, around 80% are singletons. V lost 3 bases and J lost 4; bases outside the gene matches: 8. The CDR3 length is 15 residues. Per germline, CDR1 MGHDK and CDR2 SYGVNS. Turning to this clone: Its antigen is as yet unknown.

This sequence originates from a woman aged 40-49 years in good health and CMV-seronegative. The sequencing input was PBMCs. The chain is built from TRBV25-1 and TRBJ1-2, with 7 bases aligning to TRBD1. The CDR3 loop is CASSDGGGGSYGYTF. Here the CDR3 DNA reads TGTGCCAGCAGTGATGGAGGGGGCGGTAGCTATGGCTACACCTTC.